Given below is one T cell receptor beta chain in context. Generated by immunoSEQ multiplex PCR, the TCRdb table keeps only in-frame clones and is missing some. Here the sample spans about 250,000 clones, about 87% being singletons. This sample is part of a study of blood T cell repertoires in COVID-19. This study enrolled people aged about 18 to 100 from 24 US geographic areas. The receptor was derived from a woman aged 45 to 65 who had recovered from COVID-19. The sample was PBMCs or T cells enriched from blood (not recorded which).

The CDR3 region is CASSQDRDRSIMQPQHF. CDR3 bases: TGCGCCAGCAGCCAAGATAGGGACAGGAGTATCATGCAGCCCCAGCATTTT. This chain connects TRBV4-3 to TRBJ1-5; 8 positions match TRBD1. Trimming took 0 bases from V and 7 from J; bases not matched to a gene: 11. The CDR3 is made up of 17 amino acids. Germline assignment: CDR1 LGHNA and CDR2 YSLEER.